The clone carrying this T cell receptor beta chain was observed once. Its antigen is still unknown. Germline lookup yields CDR1 SGHRS and CDR2 YFSETQ. V was pared by 4 bases and J by 1 base, with 13 bases between. This CDR3 has 15 residues. The method was immunoSEQ multiplex PCR; TCRdb's version includes in-frame clones alone and lacks a portion of them. Here the sample spans roughly 66,000 clones, around 83% being singletons. The source of the sample is a study of radiotherapy plus CTLA-4 blockade in lung cancer. About the research overall: The study recorded objective responses in roughly 20% of patients and disease control in 31%. Study-wide results and caveats: In blood, after radiotherapy plus ipilimumab, tumor-derived TCR clones expanded. Early blood T cell clone changes and increased post-radiation serum interferon-beta were reportedly the strongest response predictors.

Patients had chemo-refractory metastatic non-small-cell lung cancer and received focal radiation plus CTLA-4 blockade that used ipilimumab. This clonotype was obtained from a human donor with non-small cell lung cancer who had a partial response to radiotherapy plus ipilimumab. The material was peripheral blood, obtained from a patient treated with radiotherapy plus ipilimumab. The chain links TRBV5-1 to TRBJ2-3; D call uncertain. The CDR3 loop is CASSRRSVGTDTQYF. The DNA of the CDR3 is TGCGCCAGCAGCCGGCGGAGTGTGGGCACAGATACGCAGTATTTT. Looking up the rest from reference TRBV5-1 and TRBJ2-3 gives the full variable domain: KAGVTQTPRYLIKTRGQQVTLSCSPISGHRSVSWYQQTPGQGLQFLFEYFSETQRNKGNFPGRFSGRQFSNSRSEMNVSTLELGDSALYLCASSRRSVGTDTQYFGPGTRLTVL.